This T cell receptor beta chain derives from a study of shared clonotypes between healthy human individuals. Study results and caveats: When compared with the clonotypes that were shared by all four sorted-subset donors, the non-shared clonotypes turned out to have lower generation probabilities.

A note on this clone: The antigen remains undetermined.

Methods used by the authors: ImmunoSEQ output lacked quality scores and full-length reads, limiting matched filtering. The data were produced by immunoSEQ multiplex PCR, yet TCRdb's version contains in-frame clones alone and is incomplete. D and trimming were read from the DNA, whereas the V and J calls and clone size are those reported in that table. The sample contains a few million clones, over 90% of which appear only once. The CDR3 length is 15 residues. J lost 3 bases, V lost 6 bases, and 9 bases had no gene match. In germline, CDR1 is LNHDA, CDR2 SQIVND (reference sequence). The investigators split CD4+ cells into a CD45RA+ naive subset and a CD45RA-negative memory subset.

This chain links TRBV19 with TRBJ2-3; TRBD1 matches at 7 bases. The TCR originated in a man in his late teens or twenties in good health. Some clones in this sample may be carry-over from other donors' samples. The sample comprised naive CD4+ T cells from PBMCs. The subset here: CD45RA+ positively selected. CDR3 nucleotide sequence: TGTGCCAGTAGAAGTAACAGGGGCCGGACAGATACGCAGTATTTT. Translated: CASRSNRGRTDTQYF.